This T cell receptor (beta chain) was sequenced during a study of PD-1 blockade in classical Hodgkin lymphoma. General observations from the study: The authors have not defined what causes the repertoire differences, possibly disease activity or prior therapy. Those achieving complete response showed baseline diversity like newly diagnosed patients. TCR diversity in CD4+, not CD8+, cells rose significantly by C4D1.

Each of the patients experienced relapse following autologous stem cell transplantation, and their brentuximab vedotin exposure differed. Details on this clone: Its specificity is unknown. The same CDR3 also results from other DNA sequences found in this sample.

The method was immunoSEQ multiplex PCR; TCRdb's version includes in-frame clones alone and lacks a portion of them. The table lists roughly 150,000 clones, 78% of them singletons. J lost 3 bases, V lost 6 bases, and 3 bases had no gene match. CDR3 length: 14 residues. Per germline, CDR1 SNHLY and CDR2 FYNNEI. The sequence was collected from a human donor with classical Hodgkin lymphoma. The chain joins TRBV2 to TRBJ2-3; 10 bases map to TRBD1. Sequenced material: peripheral blood mononuclear cells (PBMCs), taken before the second cycle of nivolumab. This CDR3 reads CASRGQGRTDTQYF. In DNA, the CDR3 is TGTGCCAGCAGGGGACAGGGGAGGACAGATACGCAGTATTTT.